This T cell receptor beta chain emerged from a study of blood T cell repertoires in COVID-19 (dated by TCRdb to the early 2020s). Context from the whole study: Collaborator samples came from the United States, Italy and Spain and covered acute and convalescent phases of COVID-19. The repertoires were made available in a free public database intended to serve as a resource for research on the immune response to SARS-CoV-2. The material from the prospective study consisted of cDNA or gDNA derived from T cells, B-cell-depleted T cells, or PBMCs. Where HLA class I and class II types were available, the types were taken from metadata supplied by the sample provider, not from assay-based typing. The samples were drawn from the first 160 participants of the ongoing ImmuneRACE study and from 950 to 1,500 subjects provided by 6 global collaborators. Deeply sampled blood TCRbeta repertoires from subjects exposed to, actively infected with, or recovered from COVID-19 were included in the dataset. A de-identified subject ID, COVID-19 status, age in years and sex were almost always included in the sample metadata.

Notes on this clone: Its antigen is still unknown. Base quality data are lacking; no much larger clone is found one base away.

At one collaborating source in Seattle, patients were enrolled during active infection and were followed longitudinally through the course of disease. Whole blood was collected in K2EDTA tubes by collaborating institutions according to the institutions' own protocols. Collaborator samples were shipped for TCRbeta analysis as frozen whole blood, isolated PBMCs, or DNA extracted from either sample type. TCRbeta CDR3 regions were amplified from genomic DNA using the immunoSEQ Assay, a bias-controlled multiplex PCR. In the original analysis: The number of nucleated cells in each sample was estimated from the amplification of reference gene primers within the assay. To quantify the absolute abundance of each unique TCRbeta CDR3 rearrangement, sequence reads were collapsed and filtered. Productive Simpson clonality was computed per sample as the square root of Simpson's diversity index over productive rearrangements. In its TCRdb copy, this immuneACCESS table keeps in-frame sequences only and misses some clones. Where compared with another copy, unresolved V genes explain less than half of these, and the others have no known cause. That table is the source of V, J and clone size, and D and trimming were worked out from the DNA. The sample includes around 260,000 clones, with about 89% observed a single time. In total, the top ten clones hold 2.2% of the sample.

CDR1 and CDR2 were assigned from the germline V gene (reference sequence) as MNHEY and SMNVEV. The CDR3 runs 15 residues from the cysteine to the phenylalanine. Only the CDR3 portion is preserved as DNA: 45 bases, with reading frame beginning at the first base. The germline V end is reduced by 6 bases and the J end by 2 bases; junction bases left unmatched: 7. The paper's findings and limits, for the study overall: Clinical and demographic metadata were provided uncurated, with the amount varying by source and participant.

The source of this sequence is a woman aged 30 to 39 with COVID-19, enrolled during active disease. The chain was built from TRBV27 and TRBJ1-2; TRBD1 lines up with 9 middle nucleotides. The specimen sequenced was peripheral blood. In nucleotide form, the sequence is TGTGCCAGCAGCCGAACCGGGACAGGGAACTATGGCTACACCTTC. Translated, it reads CASSRTGTGNYGYTF.